One and the same sample provided the 17 T cell receptor beta chains below, sequenced in a study of blood T cell repertoires in COVID-19. Some clones are missing from TCRdb's copy, which holds only in-frame ones; the method was immunoSEQ multiplex PCR. The repertoire holds nearly 90,000 clones, with about 87% as singletons. Specimen: peripheral blood. These receptors were obtained from an elderly man with acute or convalescent COVID-19.

The rearrangement uses TRBV5-1 and TRBJ2-1; TRBD1 is a possible D gene (5 bases). CDR3 length: 12 residues. V was trimmed by 4 bases and J by 8 bases, leaving 10 bases between them. Germline V gene data show CDR1 as SGHRS and CDR2 as YFSETQ. The CDR3 protein is CASSPQGDEQFF. The CDR3 region has the DNA TGCGCCAGCAGCCCACAAGGGGATGAGCAGTTCTTC.

This clone is a singleton in its sample. The V and J genes are TRBV2 and TRBJ2-2; TRBD1 is a possible D gene (5 bases). Trimming pared 6 bases from V and 3 bases from J, leaving 11 bases between. Germline V gives CDR1 SNHLY, CDR2 FYNNEI. The CDR3 length is 14 residues. CDR3 amino acids: CASRTLGDTGELFF. The CDR3, as DNA: TGTGCCAGCAGGACCCTAGGGGACACCGGGGAGCTGTTTTTT.

The CDR3 sequence: CASSESLAGDHNEQFF. CDR3 nucleotide sequence: TGCGCCAGCAGTGAGTCGCTAGCGGGGGACCACAATGAGCAGTTCTTC. The chain uses TRBV10-1 and TRBJ2-1, with 10 bases matching TRBD2. The V gene's germline CDR1 is WNHNN and CDR2 SYGVQD (reference sequence). The CDR3 is 16 amino acids. V shed 0 bases and J 5 bases; nucleotides not matched to a gene: 4.

The chain employs TRBV28 and TRBJ2-7; 7 positions agree with TRBD1. This CDR3 is built from 15 residues. With 2 bases clipped from V and 3 bases from J, the junction kept 7 bases outside the gene matches. Germline CDR1 MDHEN, CDR2 SYDVKM. CDR3 in DNA: TGTGCCAGCAGTTTACTAGGGGGCATCATCTACGAGCAGTACTTC. Its protein is CASSLLGGIIYEQYF.

In DNA, the CDR3 is TGTGCCAGCAGCTTGGTGGGTCGGAGCACTGAAGCTTTCTTT. It is translated as CASSLVGRSTEAFF. This rearrangement joins TRBV5-4 to TRBJ1-1, with D unclear. V lost 0 bases and J lost 4, with 10 bases in between. The CDR3 runs 14 residues. Germline CDR1 and CDR2: SGHNT and YYREEE (reference sequence).

The rearrangement uses TRBV2 and TRBJ1-4, with a possible D match to TRBD1 (6 bases). The length of the CDR3 is 14 residues. Per germline, CDR1 SNHLY and CDR2 FYNNEI. Trimming took off 6 bases at V and 5 bases at J, with 13 bases between the two ends. CDR3 nucleotide sequence: TGTGCCAGCAGGGAGGGGGGGCTGAATGAAAAACTGTTTTTT. This gives the protein CASREGGLNEKLFF. Full variable domain (remainder filled in from reference TRBV2 and TRBJ1-4): EPEVTQTPSHQVTQMGQEVILRCVPISNHLYFYWYRQILGQKVEFLVSFYNNEISEKSEIFDDQFSVERPDGSNFTLKIRSTKLEDSAMYFCASREGGLNEKLFFGSGTQLSVL.

This sequence joins TRBV9 and TRBJ2-1; 7 positions agree with TRBD1. V lost 1 base to trimming and J lost 10 bases; unmatched junction nucleotides: 5. CDR1 SGDLS and CDR2 YYNGEE come from the germline V gene. The CDR3 is made up of 13 amino acids. The CDR3 bases are TGTGCCAGCAGCGTAATCGCAGGGGGAGAGCAGTTCTTC. It translates to CASSVIAGGEQFF.

This sequence joins TRBV5-6 and TRBJ1-5, with 7 bases aligning to TRBD1. With 1 base clipped from V and 1 base from J, the junction kept 5 bases outside the gene matches. CDR1 and CDR2 from the germline V gene are SGHDT and YYEEEE. The CDR3 contains 16 residues. The DNA for the CDR3 is TGTGCCAGCAGCTTGTCCGTGACAGGGAGCAATCAGCCCCAGCATTTT. Protein: CASSLSVTGSNQPQHF.

V is TRBV29-1 and J is TRBJ2-3; D gene unclear. The CDR3 runs to 11 residues. From germline, CDR1 is SQVTM and CDR2 ANQGSEA. Trimming removed 7 bases at V and 3 bases at J, with 8 bases between. The chain's CDR3 is CSAERTDTQYF. CDR3 nucleotides: TGCAGCGCCGAGAGAACAGATACGCAGTATTTT.

This chain links TRBV6-5 with TRBJ2-1, with TRBD1 as a possible D gene (6 bases). Germline CDR1 and CDR2: MNHEY and SVGAGI. The CDR3 spans 15 residues. The ends were cut back, 6 bases at V and 0 bases at J, with 12 bases in the middle. CDR3 region: CASRTGQGSYNEQFF. The CDR3 nucleotides are TGTGCCAGCAGGACAGGTCAAGGCTCCTACAATGAGCAGTTCTTC.

The chain joins TRBV18 to TRBJ2-1, with D perhaps TRBD1 (5 bases). The V end was cut by 1 base, the J end by 5 bases, with 12 bases between. Germline CDR1 is KGHSH and CDR2 is LQKENI. The CDR3 is 15 amino acids. The CDR3 loop is CASSPQKGIDNEQFF. CDR3 nucleotides: TGTGCCAGCTCACCACAAAAGGGGATCGACAATGAGCAGTTCTTC.

V is TRBV19 and J is TRBJ2-1; D remains ambiguous. Trimming left V 0 bases short and J 9 bases short, with 21 bases between. The CDR3 loop spans 17 amino acids. CDR1 and CDR2 from the germline V gene are LNHDA and SQIVND (reference sequence). The CDR3 sequence is CASSIDSSRSLDAEQFF. Here the CDR3 DNA reads TGTGCCAGTAGTATAGATTCGTCGCGGAGCCTTGACGCTGAGCAGTTCTTC. The variable domain in full, with the rest retrieved from reference TRBV19 and TRBJ2-1, is DGGITQSPKYLFRKEGQNVTLSCEQNLNHDAMYWYRQDPGQGLRLIYYSQIVNDFQKGDIAEGYSVSREKKESFPLTVTSAQKNPTAFYLCASSIDSSRSLDAEQFFGPGTRLTVL.

The chain combines TRBV19 with TRBJ1-1, with 9 positions matching TRBD1. The CDR3 extends over 15 amino acids. With V trimmed by 5 bases and J by 1 base, 5 bases remained unmatched. CDR1 LNHDA and CDR2 SQIVND come from the germline V gene (reference sequence). For the CDR3, the DNA is TGTGCCAGTAGTTTAGGGGACAGGGCGAACACTGAAGCTTTCTTT. This translates into CASSLGDRANTEAFF.

Notes on this clone: At one end, the junction sequence differs from germline, possibly due to a read error. The genes are TRBV5-1 and TRBJ2-4, with D possibly TRBD2 on 5 matching bases. This CDR3 spans 10 amino acids. Per the germline V gene, CDR1 is SGHRS and CDR2 is YFSETQ. CDR3 nucleotides: TGCGCCAGCAGCGGGCACGAAGCGGAGTTC. It translates to CASSGHEAEF. The full variable domain, rest sourced from reference TRBV5-1 and TRBJ2-4, is KAGVTQTPRYLIKTRGQQVTLSCSPISGHRSVSWYQQTPGQGLQFLFEYFSETQRNKGNFPGRFSGRQFSNSRSEMNVSTLELGDSALYLCASSGHEAEFGAGTRLSVL.

V and J are TRBV6-5 and TRBJ2-1; TRBD1 agrees at 7 bases. The germline V gene encodes CDR1 MNHEY and CDR2 SVGAGI. V trimming: 0 bases; J trimming: 5 bases; junction bases outside the gene matches: 4. This CDR3 has 15 amino acids. The CDR3 region is CASSYSGTANNEQFF. The CDR3, as DNA: TGTGCCAGCAGTTACTCCGGGACAGCTAACAATGAGCAGTTCTTC.

The chain employs TRBV28 and TRBJ1-1; no firm D call. Trimming removed 2 bases from V and 1 base from J, with 2 bases in between. Germline CDR1 reads MDHEN; CDR2 reads SYDVKM. This CDR3 region has 12 residues. In DNA, the CDR3 is TGTGCCAGCAGTTTACAGAACACTGAAGCTTTCTTT. Protein: CASSLQNTEAFF.

This clone appeared a single time. The rearrangement joins TRBV7-3 to TRBJ2-7; a weak D match, TRBD1 (6 bases). Germline CDR1 is SGHTA and CDR2 is FQGTGA. Trimming cost V 5 bases and J 3 bases, with 11 bases left between them. This CDR3 contains 13 residues. The CDR3 DNA sequence: TGTGCCAGCAGCCCCCAACAGGGCTACGAGCAGTACTTC. Its protein is CASSPQQGYEQYF. Full variable domain (missing parts from reference TRBV7-3 and TRBJ2-7): GAGVSQTPSNKVTEKGKYVELRCDPISGHTALYWYRQSLGQGPEFLIYFQGTGAADDSGLPNDRFFAVRPEGSVSTLKIQRTERGDSAVYLCASSPQQGYEQYFGPGTRLTVT.